A selection of T cell receptor beta chains follows, all from one sample in a study of T cell responses to AZD1222 COVID-19 vaccine. Some clones are missing from TCRdb's copy, which holds only in-frame ones; the method was immunoSEQ multiplex PCR. Of roughly 80,000 clones listed, about nine tenths were seen once; the top ten hold approximately 5.4%. The starting material was peripheral blood, obtained on day 0 of AZD1222 vaccination. The source is an adult in good health. The CDR3 runs from the conserved cysteine through the conserved F or W. Each record gives: clone size, V gene, J gene, D gene, CDR3 protein, CDR3 DNA. A D gene is named only where the DNA matches it firmly. Clone size is given for some rows only: seen once, a few or many times, or a class if the clone is expanded.

clone size: NA
V gene: TRBV12-3/TRBV12-4
J gene: TRBJ1-2
D gene: NA
CDR3 protein: CASSLWAGSGYTF
CDR3 DNA: TGTGCCAGCAGTTTATGGGCAGGTAGTGGCTACACCTTC

clone size: NA
V gene: TRBV18
J gene: TRBJ1-2
D gene: TRBD1
CDR3 protein: CASSAGQNYGYTF
CDR3 DNA: TGTGCCAGCTCAGCGGGACAGAACTATGGCTACACCTTC

clone size: NA
V gene: TRBV7-2
J gene: TRBJ2-1
D gene: TRBD2
CDR3 protein: CASSKGLAGGPFSYNEQFF
CDR3 DNA: TGTGCCAGCAGCAAGGGACTAGCGGGGGGTCCTTTCTCCTACAATGAGCAGTTCTTC

clone size: NA
V gene: TRBV23-1
J gene: TRBJ1-5
D gene: NA
CDR3 protein: CASSQSWAGGQPQHF
CDR3 DNA: TGCGCCAGCAGTCAATCGTGGGCGGGGGGTCAGCCCCAGCATTTT

clone size: NA
V gene: TRBV30
J gene: TRBJ2-1
D gene: TRBD1
CDR3 protein: CAWSSWTGASYNEQFF
CDR3 DNA: TGTGCCTGGAGTTCCTGGACAGGGGCAAGTTACAATGAGCAGTTCTTC

clone size: NA
V gene: TRBV2
J gene: TRBJ1-1
D gene: NA
CDR3 protein: CASSPNLGSTEAFF
CDR3 DNA: TGTGCCAGCAGCCCGAACCTCGGGAGCACTGAAGCTTTCTTT

clone size: NA
V gene: TRBV28
J gene: TRBJ1-6
D gene: NA
CDR3 protein: CASRASQGNSPLHF
CDR3 DNA: TGTGCCAGCAGGGCCTCGCAGGGGAATTCACCCCTCCACTTT

clone size: once
V gene: TRBV6-5
J gene: TRBJ1-2
D gene: NA
CDR3 protein: CASRQGTYGYTF
CDR3 DNA: TGTGCCAGCAGGCAGGGGACCTATGGCTACACCTTC

clone size: NA
V gene: TRBV5-1
J gene: TRBJ2-7
D gene: NA
CDR3 protein: CASSLAETGYEQYF
CDR3 DNA: TGCGCCAGCAGCTTGGCCGAGACAGGCTACGAGCAGTACTTC

clone size: NA
V gene: TRBV18
J gene: TRBJ2-3
D gene: NA
CDR3 protein: CASSQSEGTDTQYF
CDR3 DNA: TGTGCCAGCTCCCAATCCGAGGGGACAGATACGCAGTATTTT

clone size: NA
V gene: TRBV7-3
J gene: TRBJ1-6
D gene: TRBD1
CDR3 protein: CASSSTGFTPLHF
CDR3 DNA: TGTGCCAGCAGCTCGACAGGGTTTACACCCCTCCACTTT

clone size: once
V gene: TRBV18
J gene: TRBJ1-2
D gene: NA
CDR3 protein: CASSPGQDLGYTF
CDR3 DNA: TGTGCCAGCTCACCAGGGCAAGACCTGGGCTACACCTTC

clone size: few
V gene: TRBV14
J gene: TRBJ2-7
D gene: TRBD2
CDR3 protein: CASSQETSGNYEQYF
CDR3 DNA: TGTGCCAGCAGCCAAGAGACTAGCGGTAACTACGAGCAGTACTTC

clone size: NA
V gene: TRBV6-5
J gene: TRBJ1-2
D gene: NA
CDR3 protein: CASRGTDYGYTF
CDR3 DNA: TGTGCCAGCAGGGGGACCGACTATGGCTACACCTTC

clone size: once
V gene: TRBV9
J gene: TRBJ1-1
D gene: TRBD1
CDR3 protein: CASSVGQGVQTEAFF
CDR3 DNA: TGTGCCAGCAGCGTAGGACAGGGAGTCCAAACTGAAGCTTTCTTT

clone size: NA
V gene: TRBV19
J gene: TRBJ1-1
D gene: NA
CDR3 protein: CASCSQTLNTEAFF
CDR3 DNA: TGTGCCAGTTGTAGCCAGACGTTGAACACTGAAGCTTTCTTT

clone size: NA
V gene: TRBV9
J gene: TRBJ2-3
D gene: TRBD1
CDR3 protein: CASSPRGRDSTDTQYF
CDR3 DNA: TGTGCCAGCAGCCCTAGGGGTAGGGACAGTACCGATACGCAGTATTTT

clone size: NA
V gene: TRBV30
J gene: TRBJ1-1
D gene: NA
CDR3 protein: CAWSPTRGGNTEAFF
CDR3 DNA: TGTGCCTGGAGTCCGACGCGCGGGGGGAACACTGAAGCTTTCTTT

clone size: few
V gene: TRBV6-1
J gene: TRBJ1-2
D gene: TRBD1
CDR3 protein: CASSETRQGGGYTF
CDR3 DNA: TGTGCCAGCAGTGAAACGAGACAGGGCGGTGGCTACACCTTC

clone size: NA
V gene: TRBV11-2
J gene: TRBJ1-2
D gene: NA
CDR3 protein: CASSFQVPGGYTF
CDR3 DNA: TGTGCCAGCAGCTTTCAGGTCCCGGGTGGCTACACCTTC

clone size: once
V gene: TRBV7-2
J gene: TRBJ1-5
D gene: NA
CDR3 protein: CASGVRNQPQHF
CDR3 DNA: TGTGCCAGCGGGGTCCGCAATCAGCCCCAGCATTTT

clone size: NA
V gene: TRBV5-5
J gene: TRBJ2-2
D gene: NA
CDR3 protein: CASSLAANTGELFF
CDR3 DNA: TGTGCCAGCAGCTTGGCTGCGAACACCGGGGAGCTGTTTTTT

clone size: NA
V gene: TRBV14
J gene: TRBJ1-2
D gene: NA
CDR3 protein: CASSPDSNYGYTF
CDR3 DNA: TGTGCCAGCAGCCCCGACAGTAACTATGGCTACACCTTC

clone size: NA
V gene: TRBV27
J gene: TRBJ1-1
D gene: NA
CDR3 protein: CASSWAGVTEAFF
CDR3 DNA: TGTGCCAGCAGTTGGGCAGGGGTCACTGAAGCTTTCTTT

clone size: NA
V gene: TRBV4-3
J gene: TRBJ1-6
D gene: NA
CDR3 protein: CASSQDKVRGSPLHF
CDR3 DNA: TGCGCCAGCAGCCAAGATAAGGTTCGTGGGTCACCCCTCCACTTT

clone size: few
V gene: TRBV18
J gene: TRBJ2-5
D gene: NA
CDR3 protein: CASSAGLRETQYF
CDR3 DNA: TGTGCCAGCTCAGCGGGACTCCGAGAGACCCAGTACTTC

clone size: NA
V gene: TRBV7-9
J gene: TRBJ2-7
D gene: NA
CDR3 protein: CASSLGAYEQYF
CDR3 DNA: TGTGCCAGCAGCTTGGGGGCTTACGAGCAGTACTTC

clone size: NA
V gene: TRBV15
J gene: TRBJ1-5
D gene: NA
CDR3 protein: CATSRGGFNQPQHF
CDR3 DNA: TGTGCCACCAGCAGAGGAGGATTCAATCAGCCCCAGCATTTT

clone size: NA
V gene: TRBV7-2
J gene: TRBJ2-1
D gene: NA
CDR3 protein: CASSLAQGYGQFF
CDR3 DNA: TGTGCCAGCAGCTTAGCCCAGGGTTATGGGCAGTTCTTC

clone size: NA
V gene: TRBV27
J gene: TRBJ2-7
D gene: TRBD1
CDR3 protein: CASSPGQGGPGRNEQYF
CDR3 DNA: TGTGCCAGCAGTCCGGGACAGGGGGGACCGGGGAGGAACGAGCAGTACTTC

clone size: NA
V gene: TRBV18
J gene: TRBJ1-1
D gene: NA
CDR3 protein: CASSPNRDTEAFF
CDR3 DNA: TGTGCCAGCTCACCTAATAGGGACACTGAAGCTTTCTTT

clone size: NA
V gene: TRBV7-3
J gene: TRBJ2-2
D gene: TRBD2
CDR3 protein: CASSSAGHENTGELFF
CDR3 DNA: TGTGCCAGCAGCTCAGCGGGGCACGAGAACACCGGGGAGCTGTTTTTT

clone size: NA
V gene: TRBV10-3
J gene: TRBJ1-2
D gene: NA
CDR3 protein: CAISESFGNVNYGYTF
CDR3 DNA: TGTGCCATCAGTGAGTCGTTTGGAAACGTAAACTATGGCTACACCTTC

clone size: NA
V gene: TRBV9
J gene: TRBJ1-4
D gene: NA
CDR3 protein: CASSVGGWGEKLFF
CDR3 DNA: TGTGCCAGCAGCGTTGGAGGTTGGGGTGAAAAACTGTTTTTT

clone size: few
V gene: TRBV7-3
J gene: TRBJ1-1
D gene: NA
CDR3 protein: CASSPTVGTEAFF
CDR3 DNA: TGTGCCAGCAGCCCTACCGTGGGCACTGAAGCTTTCTTT

clone size: NA
V gene: TRBV23-1
J gene: TRBJ1-1
D gene: NA
CDR3 protein: CASSPWTDTEAFF
CDR3 DNA: TGCGCCAGCAGTCCCTGGACCGACACTGAAGCTTTCTTT

clone size: NA
V gene: TRBV5-4
J gene: TRBJ1-2
D gene: TRBD1
CDR3 protein: CASSLGTGGNYGYTF
CDR3 DNA: TGTGCCAGCAGCTTGGGTACAGGGGGCAACTATGGCTACACCTTC

clone size: NA
V gene: TRBV11-2
J gene: TRBJ1-1
D gene: NA
CDR3 protein: CASNLPRGPEAFF
CDR3 DNA: TGTGCCAGCAACCTGCCACGGGGACCTGAAGCTTTCTTT

clone size: NA
V gene: TRBV24-1
J gene: TRBJ2-3
D gene: NA
CDR3 protein: CATSDPGSRGPTQYF
CDR3 DNA: TGTGCCACCAGTGATCCTGGGTCCCGAGGACCTACGCAGTATTTT

clone size: NA
V gene: TRBV3-1/TRBV3-2
J gene: TRBJ1-6
D gene: NA
CDR3 protein: CASSQDWGVYNSPLHF
CDR3 DNA: TGTGCCAGCAGCCAAGATTGGGGGGTCTATAATTCACCCCTCCACTTT

clone size: NA
V gene: TRBV4-2
J gene: TRBJ2-7
D gene: TRBD2
CDR3 protein: CASSQIVAGDKYEQYF
CDR3 DNA: TGTGCCAGCAGCCAAATAGTAGCGGGGGATAAATACGAGCAGTACTTC

clone size: NA
V gene: TRBV5-1
J gene: TRBJ1-1
D gene: NA
CDR3 protein: CASSRAALNTEAFF
CDR3 DNA: TGCGCCAGCAGCCGGGCAGCGCTGAACACTGAAGCTTTCTTT